These 17 T cell receptor beta chains originate from one sample sequenced in a study of OX40 agonist ivuxolimab in advanced cancers. Profiling relied on immunoSEQ multiplex PCR, and the TCRdb table lists in-frame clones only, not all of them. The sample includes 75,000 to 100,000 clones, more than 80% of them seen just once. Specimen: CD4+ or CD8+ T cells sorted from blood, collected in a trial of the OX40 agonist ivuxolimab. Receptors were obtained from an adult with an advanced solid tumor such as melanoma, head and neck, liver or kidney cancer.

The chain uses TRBV10-3 and TRBJ1-5; perhaps TRBD1 as D (6 bases). The CDR3 covers 22 residues. Germline assignment: CDR1 ENHRY and CDR2 SYGVKD. The germline V and J ends were trimmed by 0 bases and 0 bases, with 27 bases remaining between them. Here the CDR3 reads CAISESAWSGGLGGYSNQPQHF. The CDR3 nucleotides read TGTGCCATCAGTGAGTCGGCTTGGTCGGGGGGCTTGGGAGGATATAGCAATCAGCCCCAGCATTTT.

The genes are TRBV5-6 and TRBJ2-7; D unresolved. Trimming shortened V by 6 bases and J by 6 bases, and 19 bases separated the two germline ends. This CDR3 is built from 14 residues. Per germline, CDR1 SGHDT and CDR2 YYEEEE. As DNA, the CDR3 is TGTGCCAGCAACCCTCATGCCGTAGGTCCCGAGCAGTACTTC. Protein product: CASNPHAVGPEQYF.

The chain is built from TRBV5-8 and TRBJ1-6, with a weak D call TRBD1 (5 bases). The CDR3 consists of 12 residues. CDR1 and CDR2 (germline): SGHTS, YDEGEE. V was cut by 4 bases and J by 8 bases, with 7 bases left in between. The CDR3 bases are TGTGCCAGCAGCCAAGGGGATTCACCCCTCCACTTT. The encoded protein is CASSQGDSPLHF.

The chain employs TRBV10-3 and TRBJ1-1, with D tentatively TRBD1 (5 bases). CDR3 length equals 14 residues. V lost 5 bases and J lost 4, with 14 bases in between. Looked up from germline, CDR1 is ENHRY and CDR2 is SYGVKD. CDR3 in DNA: TGTGCCATCAGTATGTCCAGGGAGGGCACTGAAGCTTTCTTT. This gives the protein CAISMSREGTEAFF.

The chain joins TRBV2 to TRBJ2-1, with D possibly matching TRBD2 (6 bases). The V and J ends lost 0 bases and 9 bases respectively, with 15 bases between them. This CDR3 is built from 15 residues. Per germline, CDR1 SNHLY and CDR2 FYNNEI. CDR3 sequence: CASSEAPHGSGEQFF. In nucleotides, the CDR3 is TGTGCCAGCAGTGAAGCGCCCCACGGGAGCGGTGAGCAGTTCTTC.

J is TRBJ2-7 and V is TRBV6-5; a possible D gene is TRBD1 (5 bases). The CDR3 spans 16 residues. Germline assignment: CDR1 MNHEY and CDR2 SVGAGI. V lost 0 bases and J lost 3, with 15 bases in between. CDR3 sequence: CASSYSYPDSFYEQYF. CDR3 in DNA: TGTGCCAGCAGTTACTCCTACCCCGACAGTTTCTACGAGCAGTACTTC.

The chain carries TRBV6-1 and TRBJ2-5, with 7 nucleotides matching TRBD2. The CDR3 contains 13 residues. V lost 7 bases and J lost 2; bases outside the gene matches: 4. CDR1 MNHNS and CDR2 SASEGT come from the germline V gene. Here the CDR3 DNA reads TGTGCCAGCATGGGACTATCTCAAGAGACCCAGTACTTC. Amino acids: CASMGLSQETQYF.

The chain recombines TRBV21-1 with TRBJ1-2; the table's D call, TRBD1, was not checked against the DNA. TRBV21-1 constitutes a pseudogene. The CDR3 has 16 residues. The CDR3 is CASSKARDRQNYGYTF. The CDR3 DNA follows: TGTGCCAGCAGCAAAGCGCGGGACAGACAAAACTATGGCTACACCTTC.

The rearrangement uses TRBV6-5 and TRBJ2-2, with D perhaps TRBD1 (7 bases). V lost 8 bases and J lost 8, with 18 bases in between. Germline-derived CDR1 and CDR2 are MNHEY and SVGAGI. The CDR3 has 14 residues. The CDR3: CASGGRGAIGELFF. CDR3 coding DNA: TGTGCCAGCGGTGGCAGGGGGGCTATTGGGGAGCTGTTTTTT.

This clone was seen just once. CDR3: CASSLSSGPYQETQYF. The CDR3 DNA sequence: TGTGCCAGCAGCTTAAGTTCGGGCCCGTACCAAGAGACCCAGTACTTC. The chain joins TRBV7-6 to TRBJ2-5, with no clear D. V dropped 2 bases and J dropped 0 bases, with 13 bases sitting between them. CDR1 and CDR2 from the germline V gene are SGHVS and FNYEAQ. The CDR3 loop spans 16 amino acids.

The rearrangement links TRBV14 to TRBJ1-2; 7 bases are shared with TRBD1. The germline CDR1 and CDR2 sequences are SGHDN and FVKESK. This CDR3 spans 15 amino acids. The V and J ends lost 4 bases and 4 bases, in that order; junction bases with no gene match: 9. CDR3: CASSPSTGTFYGYTF. As DNA, the CDR3 is TGTGCCAGCAGCCCCTCGACAGGGACCTTCTATGGCTACACCTTC. Looking up the rest from reference TRBV14 and TRBJ1-2 gives the full variable domain: EAGVTQFPSHSVIEKGQTVTLRCDPISGHDNLYWYRRVMGKEIKFLLHFVKESKQDESGMPNNRFLAERTGGTYSTLKVQPAELEDSGVYFCASSPSTGTFYGYTFGSGTRLTVV.

CDR3 loop: CASSYSRGGQPQHF. CDR3 bases: TGTGCCAGCAGTTACTCCAGGGGGGGGCAGCCCCAGCATTTT. The J gene is TRBJ1-5, the V gene TRBV6-6; the match to TRBD1 covers 7 bases. V shed 0 bases and J 7 bases; nucleotides not matched to a gene: 3. The CDR3 totals 14 residues. Germline V gene sequence: CDR1 MNHNY, CDR2 SVGAGI (reference sequence).

The gene calls are TRBV15 and TRBJ2-1, with a tentative D call TRBD2 (5 bases). The CDR3 length is 12 residues. V was shortened by 0 bases and J by 9 bases, with 6 bases between the two germline ends. Germline V gene sequence: CDR1 LNHNV, CDR2 YYDKDF (reference sequence). The CDR3 loop is CATSRDRGEQFF. CDR3 in DNA: TGTGCCACCAGCAGAGATCGGGGTGAGCAGTTCTTC. Drawing the rest from reference TRBV15 and TRBJ2-1, the complete variable domain is DAMVIQNPRYQVTQFGKPVTLSCSQTLNHNVMYWYQQKSSQAPKLLFHYYDKDFNNEADTPDNFQSRRPNTSFCFLDIRSPGLGDTAMYLCATSRDRGEQFFGPGTRLTVL.

This clone was picked up a small number of times. The J gene is TRBJ2-2, the V gene TRBV7-9, with a weak D call TRBD1 (6 bases). The CDR3 consists of 15 residues. Germline CDR1 SEHNR, CDR2 FQNEAQ (reference sequence). Trimming left V 5 bases short and J 4 bases short, with 14 bases between. The CDR3 reads CASSPSWTVTGELFF. DNA of the CDR3: TGTGCCAGCAGCCCATCTTGGACAGTCACCGGGGAGCTGTTTTTT.

The genes are TRBV6-6 and TRBJ2-7; D remains unclear. Trimming stripped 3 bases from V and 3 bases from J, with 9 bases between. Looked up from germline, CDR1 is MNHNY and CDR2 is SVGAGI (reference sequence). This CDR3 comprises 13 residues. CDR3 DNA sequence: TGTGCCAGCAGTTATCTTGACGGCTACGAGCAGTACTTC. It is translated as CASSYLDGYEQYF.

The gene calls are TRBV6-5 and TRBJ2-1; D may be TRBD2 (5 bases). Germline V CDR1 and CDR2: MNHEY, SVGAGI. Trimming shortened V by 8 bases and J by 8 bases, and 16 bases separated the two germline ends. There are 13 residues in the CDR3. This CDR3 is CASRWAGGYEQFF. In DNA form, the CDR3 reads TGTGCCAGCCGGTGGGCGGGTGGGTATGAGCAGTTCTTC.

The chain carries TRBV5-1 and TRBJ2-1, with D maybe TRBD1 (6 bases). Trimming pared 6 bases from V and 3 bases from J, leaving 16 bases between. This CDR3 is built from 15 residues. CDR1 and CDR2 from the germline V gene are SGHRS and YFSETQ. The CDR3 coding sequence is TGCGCCAGCACCCCCTCCCCCAGGGGCTACAATGAGCAGTTCTTC. This encodes CASTPSPRGYNEQFF.